This entry lists 3 T cell receptor beta chains sequenced from one sample in a study of cytomegalovirus exposure and HLA in healthy donors. Amplification used 60 Vbeta primers and 13 Jbeta primers. The repertoire was sequenced with immunoSEQ multiplex PCR; TCRdb's copy has only in-frame clones and lacks some. The sample records 85,000 to 100,000 clones, more than 75% being singletons. Source material: PBMCs. Receptors originate from a man aged 30-40 years in good health and CMV-seropositive.

There are a few counts of this clone. The chain is built from TRBV5-1 and TRBJ2-1; D possibly corresponds to TRBD1 (7 bases). This CDR3 region has 18 residues. The ends were cut back, 6 bases at V and 3 bases at J, with 25 bases in the middle. The germline gives CDR1 SGHRS, CDR2 YFSETQ. The CDR3 is CASNKGGTGTAFYNEQFF. Here the CDR3 DNA reads TGCGCCAGCAATAAGGGCGGGACCGGGACAGCTTTCTACAATGAGCAGTTCTTC.

The V gene is TRBV6-6, the J gene TRBJ1-2; unclear D gene. The germline V gene has CDR1 MNHNY and CDR2 SVGAGI (reference sequence). The V gene lost 7 bases and the J gene lost 7 bases, with 16 bases spanning the gap. There are 13 residues in the CDR3. The CDR3 region is CASTPEGQSGYTF. Here the CDR3 DNA reads TGTGCCAGCACTCCAGAGGGCCAGTCTGGCTACACCTTC.

This clone appeared once. V usage is TRBV18 and J usage is TRBJ2-7, with D maybe TRBD1 (6 bases). Trimming stripped 3 bases from V and 1 base from J, with 7 bases between. Germline CDR1 KGHSH, CDR2 LQKENI. The CDR3 is 13 residues long. CDR3 protein: CASSPDSSYEQYF. The CDR3 DNA reads TGTGCCAGCTCACCGGACAGTTCCTACGAGCAGTACTTC.